These 3 T cell receptor beta chains were sequenced from one sample in a study of CD8 T cells in ankylosing spondylitis. Findings of the study overall: A TCR beta motif made of about 8 highly homologous variants seemed typical of ankylosing spondylitis blood.

TCRdb reprocessed the 5' RACE reads via MiXCR and lists one record per CDR3 protein. The repertoire consists of about 750,000 distinct CDR3 sequences, with around 19% occurring once and the leading ten covering around 19%. These receptors' targets are unknown. The sample was blood, either unsorted or a sorted T cell fraction (not recorded which). All receptors derive from a male donor with ankylosing spondylitis.

This clonotype was seen a few times. In DNA form, the CDR3 reads TGTGCCAGCCAGAACACTGAAGCTTTCTTT. It encodes CASQNTEAFF. V gene TRBV6-6 combines with J gene TRBJ1-1, with D unresolved. V was shortened by 8 bases and J by 1 base, with 2 bases between the two germline ends. The CDR3 extends over 10 amino acids. The germline V gene encodes CDR1 MNHNY and CDR2 SVGAGI (reference sequence).

The V and J genes are TRBV6-5 and TRBJ1-2, with unresolved D. V lost 0 bases and J 7 bases, leaving 12 bases between the germline ends. This CDR3 region has 14 residues. Germline CDR1 MNHEY, CDR2 SVGAGI. The CDR3 region has the DNA TGTGCCAGCAGTTACTCCGGAAGGGAGAGTGGCTACACCTTC. Translation: CASSYSGRESGYTF.

This clonotype was counted many times. The chain joins TRBV29-1 to TRBJ2-3; possibly TRBD2 for D (5 bases). V shed 4 bases and J shed 0 bases, with 11 bases lying between them. CDR3 length: 14 residues. Per the germline V gene, CDR1 is SQVTM and CDR2 is ANQGSEA. This CDR3 is CSVADRLSTDTQYF. CDR3 DNA sequence: TGCAGCGTTGCTGACCGACTAAGCACAGATACGCAGTATTTT.